Shown below are 15 T cell receptor beta chains from a single sample sequenced in a study of CD8 T cells in ankylosing spondylitis. TCRdb fed the 5' RACE reads into MiXCR, producing one record per CDR3 protein. Here the sample spans hundreds of thousands of distinct CDR3 sequences, about 10% being singletons. The sample taken for sequencing was blood, either unsorted or a sorted T cell fraction (not recorded which). All receptors come from a male donor with ankylosing spondylitis or in good health (not recorded which).

This clonotype appeared many times. The chain uses TRBV11-2 and TRBJ2-1; 11 nucleotides match TRBD2. Per germline, CDR1 SGHAT and CDR2 FQNNGV. The CDR3 sequence is 17 residues long. Trimming removed 4 bases from V and 7 bases from J; junction bases left unmatched: 12. Written as DNA, the CDR3 is TGTGCCAGCAGCTCCTTGGTGTCTAGCGGGGGGTTGAATGAGCAGTTCTTC. Its protein product is CASSSLVSSGGLNEQFF.

This clonotype was counted ten times or more. This sequence joins TRBV20-1 and TRBJ2-1; perhaps TRBD2 as D (6 bases). Germline-derived CDR1 and CDR2 are DFQATT and SNEGSKA (reference sequence). V lost 5 bases and J lost 5, with 22 bases in between. The CDR3 loop spans 16 amino acids. This CDR3 is CSASRQGSGENNEQFF. The DNA of the CDR3 is TGCAGTGCTTCTCGGCAGGGTAGCGGAGAAAACAATGAGCAGTTCTTC.

The V and J genes are TRBV4-2 and TRBJ2-3; D uncertain. The CDR3 runs 13 residues. Germline V gene lookup returns CDR1 LGHNA and CDR2 YNFKEQ. V dropped 4 bases and J dropped 3 bases, with 8 bases sitting between them. Here the CDR3 DNA reads TGTGCCAGCAGCCTATCATGGACAGATACGCAGTATTTT. Encoded protein: CASSLSWTDTQYF.

J is TRBJ2-3 and V is TRBV7-8; tentatively, D is TRBD2 (6 bases). CDR1 and CDR2 from the germline V gene are SGHVS and FQNEAQ. Trimming left V 7 bases short and J 0 bases short, with 23 bases between. This CDR3 is built from 18 residues. CDR3 amino acids: CASTSPIAEPASTDTQYF. CDR3 nucleotide sequence: TGTGCCAGCACATCTCCCATAGCGGAGCCCGCTAGCACAGATACGCAGTATTTT.

At least ten counts were recorded for this clonotype. The V call is TRBV6-1, the J call TRBJ2-3; tentative D call: TRBD1 (6 bases). The CDR3 length is 15 residues. The V end was cut by 6 bases, the J end by 0 bases, with 13 bases between. Looked up from germline, CDR1 is MNHNS and CDR2 is SASEGT. The CDR3 DNA sequence: TGTGCCAGCAGACGGACAGTTCCTAGCACAGATACGCAGTATTTT. Amino acids: CASRRTVPSTDTQYF.

This clonotype was observed many times. CDR3 sequence reads: CSARGDNEQFF. CDR3 nucleotides: TGCAGTGCTAGAGGGGACAATGAGCAGTTCTTC. The V call is TRBV20-1, the J call TRBJ2-1; D is uncertain. CDR1 and CDR2 from the germline V gene are DFQATT and SNEGSKA (reference sequence). The CDR3 is made up of 11 amino acids. The germline V and J ends were trimmed by 1 base and 5 bases, with 3 bases remaining between them.

The chain has TRBV28 and TRBJ1-1; D unclear. There are 14 residues in the CDR3. Trimming took off 2 bases at V and 0 bases at J, with 7 bases between the two ends. Germline V gene sequence: CDR1 MDHEN, CDR2 SYDVKM. This CDR3 reads CASSLLSVNTEAFF. DNA for the CDR3: TGTGCCAGCAGTTTACTCTCGGTGAACACTGAAGCTTTCTTT.

CDR3 sequence: CASSIGQGSRGNTGELFF. In nucleotides, the CDR3 is TGTGCCAGCAGTATTGGACAGGGTTCCCGAGGGAACACCGGGGAGCTGTTTTTT. This chain connects TRBV28 to TRBJ2-2; 8 bases are shared with TRBD1. There are 18 residues in the CDR3. The junction had 12 bases not matched to a gene; V was cut back by 5 bases and J by 1 base. Germline CDR1 MDHEN, CDR2 SYDVKM.

Only a few counts were recorded for this clonotype. The V gene is TRBV5-1, the J gene TRBJ2-1; a weak D match, TRBD2 (7 bases). The CDR3 totals 16 residues. Per germline, CDR1 SGHRS and CDR2 YFSETQ. V lost 0 bases to trimming and J lost 4 bases, with 14 bases between them. The CDR3 loop reads CASSLAWGGAYNEQFF. CDR3 in DNA: TGCGCCAGCAGCTTGGCGTGGGGGGGGGCGTACAATGAGCAGTTCTTC.

This clonotype was counted many times. This chain connects TRBV20-1 to TRBJ1-5; D is ambiguous. Trimming pared 0 bases from V and 0 bases from J, leaving 12 bases between. This CDR3 region has 16 residues. Germline V lookup: CDR1 DFQATT, CDR2 SNEGSKA (reference sequence). The chain's CDR3 is CSARDGLTDSNQPQHF. The CDR3 nucleotides read TGCAGTGCTAGAGATGGTCTAACAGATAGCAATCAGCCCCAGCATTTT.

This clonotype was recorded a few times. This chain joins TRBV3-1 and TRBJ2-7; 7 bases are shared with TRBD1. V shed 4 bases, J shed 3 bases, and the junction held 6 bases outside the gene matches. From germline, CDR1 is LGHDT and CDR2 YNNKEL (reference sequence). This CDR3 is 14 amino acids long. CDR3 amino acids: CASSPQAGGYEQYF. The CDR3 region has the DNA TGTGCCAGCAGCCCGCAGGCAGGGGGCTACGAGCAGTACTTC.

This clonotype was observed many times. The chain combines TRBV25-1 with TRBJ1-5; D is possibly TRBD1 (6 bases). The V end was cut by 6 bases, the J end by 5 bases, with 17 bases between. CDR3 length equals 15 residues. Germline V gives CDR1 MGHDK, CDR2 SYGVNS. The CDR3 sequence: CASSPWGEGDQPQHF. The CDR3 nucleotides are TGTGCCAGCAGCCCATGGGGGGAGGGGGATCAGCCCCAGCATTTT.

Ten or more counts support this clonotype. The V gene is TRBV6-6, the J gene TRBJ1-1; D is uncertain. Per the germline V gene, CDR1 is MNHNY and CDR2 is SVGAGI (reference sequence). The CDR3 contains 13 residues. The germline V and J ends were trimmed by 3 bases and 4 bases, with 9 bases remaining between them. CDR3 sequence reads: CASSYVRGTEAFF. For the CDR3, the DNA is TGTGCCAGCAGTTATGTCCGGGGCACTGAAGCTTTCTTT.

This clonotype was found many times. The rearrangement links TRBV28 to TRBJ2-3; D may be TRBD2 (5 bases). CDR3 length: 15 amino acids. V was cut by 7 bases and J by 4 bases, with 18 bases left in between. The germline CDR1 and CDR2 sequences are MDHEN and SYDVKM. This chain's CDR3 is CASILSGSGSDTQYF. The CDR3 DNA sequence: TGTGCCAGCATACTAAGCGGTTCGGGGTCAGATACGCAGTATTTT.

This clonotype was picked up a small number of times. The chain uses TRBV30 and TRBJ2-3; TRBD2 matches 12 bases. The germline gives CDR1 GTSNPN, CDR2 SVGIG (reference sequence). The CDR3 covers 15 residues. V was pared by 1 base and J by 6 bases, with 5 bases of the junction left unmatched. The CDR3 region has the DNA TGTGCCTGGAGTGCTAGCGGGGGGGCCAAGGATACGCAGTATTTT. Protein sequence: CAWSASGGAKDTQYF.